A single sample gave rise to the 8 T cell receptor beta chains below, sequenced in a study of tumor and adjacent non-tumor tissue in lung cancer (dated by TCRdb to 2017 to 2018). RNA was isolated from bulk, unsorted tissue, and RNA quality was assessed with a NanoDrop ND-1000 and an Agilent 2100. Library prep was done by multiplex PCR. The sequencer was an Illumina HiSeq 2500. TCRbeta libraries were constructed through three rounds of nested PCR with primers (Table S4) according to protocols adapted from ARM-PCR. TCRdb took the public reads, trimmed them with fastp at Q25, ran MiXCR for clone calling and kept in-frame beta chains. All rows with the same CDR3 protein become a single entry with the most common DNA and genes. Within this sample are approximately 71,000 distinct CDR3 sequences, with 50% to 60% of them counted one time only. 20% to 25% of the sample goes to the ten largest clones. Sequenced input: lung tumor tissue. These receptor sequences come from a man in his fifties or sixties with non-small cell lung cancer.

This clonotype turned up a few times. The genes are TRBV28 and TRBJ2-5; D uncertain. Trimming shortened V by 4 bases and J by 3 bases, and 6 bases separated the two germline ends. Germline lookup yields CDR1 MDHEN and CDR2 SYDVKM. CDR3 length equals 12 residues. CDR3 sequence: CASSSWEETQYF. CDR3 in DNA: TGTGCCAGCAGTTCTTGGGAAGAGACCCAGTACTTC.

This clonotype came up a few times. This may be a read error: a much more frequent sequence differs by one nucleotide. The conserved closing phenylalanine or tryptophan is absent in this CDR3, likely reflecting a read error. CDR3 nucleotide sequence: TGTGCCAGCAGCCAAGCTTCGACAAGCTACGAGCAGTACCTC. It codes for CASSQASTSYEQYL. The rearrangement uses TRBV4-2 and TRBJ2-7, with D unresolved. With 1 base removed from V and 3 bases from J, the gap between germline ends came to 10 bases. There are 14 residues in the CDR3. The germline V gene has CDR1 LGHNA and CDR2 YNFKEQ.

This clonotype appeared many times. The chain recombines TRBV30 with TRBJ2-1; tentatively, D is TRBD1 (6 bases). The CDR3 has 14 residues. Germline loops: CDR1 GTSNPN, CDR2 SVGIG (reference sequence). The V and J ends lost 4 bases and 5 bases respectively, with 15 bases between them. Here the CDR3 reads CAWTTGTLDNEQFF. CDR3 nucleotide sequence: TGTGCCTGGACAACCGGGACACTCGACAATGAGCAGTTCTTC.

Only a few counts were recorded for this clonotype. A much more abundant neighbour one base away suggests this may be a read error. The CDR3 spells CASSWVSGPYEQYF. The CDR3 nucleotides are TGTGCCAGCAGTTGGGTCTCGGGCCCCTACGAGCAGTACTTC. The chain is built from TRBV28 and TRBJ2-7, with D uncertain. The germline V gene encodes CDR1 MDHEN and CDR2 SYDVKM. V lost 4 bases and J lost 2, with 12 bases in between. This CDR3 region has 14 residues.

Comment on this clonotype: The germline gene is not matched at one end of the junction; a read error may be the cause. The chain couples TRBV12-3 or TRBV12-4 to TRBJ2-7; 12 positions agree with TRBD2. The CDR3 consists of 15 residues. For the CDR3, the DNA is TGTGCCATCAGCTCTAGCGGGGGGGCCATATACGAGCATTACTTT. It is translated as CAISSSGGAIYEHYF.

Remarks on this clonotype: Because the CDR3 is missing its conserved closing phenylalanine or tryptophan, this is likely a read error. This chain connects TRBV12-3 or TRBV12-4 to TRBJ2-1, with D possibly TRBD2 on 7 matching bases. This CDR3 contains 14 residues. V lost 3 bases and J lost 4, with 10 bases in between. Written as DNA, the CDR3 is TGTGCCAGCAGTTTTAGGGGGGGGTACAATGAGCAGTTCTTA. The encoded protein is CASSFRGGYNEQFL.

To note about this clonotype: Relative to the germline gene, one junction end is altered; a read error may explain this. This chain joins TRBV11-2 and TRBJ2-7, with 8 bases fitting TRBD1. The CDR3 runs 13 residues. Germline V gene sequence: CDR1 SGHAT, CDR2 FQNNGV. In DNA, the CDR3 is TGTACCAGCAGCATAGACAGGGGTAGCGAGCAGTACTTC. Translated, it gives CTSSIDRGSEQYF.

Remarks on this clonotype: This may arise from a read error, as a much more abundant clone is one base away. The CDR3 loop is CASSPHPCQSQETQYF. The CDR3 nucleotides are TGTGCCAGCAGCCCCCACCCCTGTCAGTCCCAAGAGACCCAGTACTTC. This sequence joins TRBV11-2 and TRBJ2-5; no clear D gene. Germline V gives CDR1 SGHAT, CDR2 FQNNGV. Trimming removed 5 bases from V and 1 base from J, with 17 bases in between. CDR3 length: 16 residues.